Listed here are 16 T cell receptor beta chains from one sample, sequenced in a study of identical twins (dated by TCRdb to 2016 to 2017). To prepare the library, 5' RACE was applied. The sequencer listed for this sample is Illumina HiSeq 2000. TCRdb ran its own pipeline on the public reads, namely fastp trimming at Q25 and MiXCR clone calling, and kept in-frame beta chains. For every CDR3 protein sequence, its rows merge into one entry that carries the most common genes and DNA. The sample profile shows some 240,000 distinct CDR3 sequences; 6.5% to 9.5% of them were found once. 3% of the sample lies in the top ten. These sequences were also reported in another study, on yellow fever vaccine responses in identical twins.

Sequencing was performed on CD8+ T cells sorted from blood. These receptor sequences come from a woman in her late teens or twenties in good health.

This clonotype has only a few counts. The chain recombines TRBV5-1 with TRBJ2-7; 7 bases line up with TRBD2. J was trimmed by 3 bases and V by 6 bases; bases with no gene match: 12. Germline V gene sequence: CDR1 SGHRS, CDR2 YFSETQ. The CDR3 is made up of 15 amino acids. The CDR3 DNA reads as TGCGCCAGCATCGGAACTAGCGCTTCGGGCTACGAGCAGTACTTC. Translation gives CASIGTSASGYEQYF.

V usage is TRBV20-1 and J usage is TRBJ1-1, with D hard to call. Germline-derived CDR1 and CDR2 are DFQATT and SNEGSKA (reference sequence). V dropped 6 bases and J dropped 1 base, with 12 bases sitting between them. The CDR3 covers 13 residues. The CDR3 sequence is CSASLTENTEAFF. The CDR3 nucleotides read TGCAGTGCCAGCCTAACAGAGAACACTGAAGCTTTCTTT.

The chain uses TRBV4-3 and TRBJ2-7; 8 bases map to TRBD2. J was trimmed by 0 bases and V by 1 base; bases with no gene match: 8. CDR3 length equals 17 residues. Germline V CDR1 and CDR2: LGHNA, YSLEER. DNA for the CDR3: TGCGCCAGCAGCCAAGGGACCGAGCGGGAGTACTCCTACGAGCAGTACTTC. Translated, it gives CASSQGTEREYSYEQYF.

This clonotype was seen at least ten times. The rearrangement joins TRBV7-9 to TRBJ2-1; D could derive from TRBD1 or TRBD2 (5 bases each). This CDR3 spans 15 amino acids. V was pared by 1 base and J by 0 bases, with 7 bases between. Germline V gene lookup returns CDR1 SEHNR and CDR2 FQNEAQ (reference sequence). Written as DNA, the CDR3 is TGTGCCAGCAGCTTAGGGGGGAACTCCTACAATGAGCAGTTCTTC. It is translated as CASSLGGNSYNEQFF.

This chain connects TRBV5-1 to TRBJ2-2; 7 bases are a match to TRBD1. CDR1 and CDR2 (germline): SGHRS, YFSETQ. This CDR3 region has 15 residues. Trimming took 0 bases from V and 3 from J; bases not matched to a gene: 2. The CDR3 DNA reads as TGCGCCAGCAGCTTGGCTCAGGGGGACACCGGGGAGCTGTTTTTT. Its translation: CASSLAQGDTGELFF.

This sequence joins TRBV20-1 and TRBJ2-7; D may correspond to TRBD1 or TRBD2 (5 bases each). Trimming cost V 2 bases and J 1 base, with 12 bases left between them. This CDR3 is 14 amino acids long. Germline CDR1 DFQATT, CDR2 SNEGSKA (reference sequence). The CDR3 here is CSARPRDLSYEQYF. In nucleotides, the CDR3 is TGCAGTGCTAGACCAAGGGACCTATCCTACGAGCAGTACTTC.

Many counts were recorded for this clonotype. The V and J genes are TRBV15 and TRBJ2-5; 7 bases line up with TRBD1. There are 16 residues in the CDR3. CDR1 is LNHNV and CDR2 is YYDKDF in the germline V gene (reference sequence). After removal of 2 bases from V and 0 bases from J, the junction contained 6 bases not matched to a gene. CDR3 loop: CATSRTGTENQETQYF. The CDR3 nucleotides are TGTGCCACCAGCAGAACCGGGACAGAGAACCAAGAGACCCAGTACTTC. Using reference TRBV15 and TRBJ2-5 for the parts outside the CDR3, the full variable domain is DAMVIQNPRYQVTQFGKPVTLSCSQTLNHNVMYWYQQKSSQAPKLLFHYYDKDFNNEADTPDNFQSRRPNTSFCFLDIRSPGLGDTAMYLCATSRTGTENQETQYFGPGTRLLVL.

The chain is built from TRBV6-1 and TRBJ2-1; D gene uncertain. The CDR3 runs to 14 residues. The germline CDR1 and CDR2 sequences are MNHNS and SASEGT. Trimming took 7 bases from V and 6 from J, leaving 16 bases between them. The CDR3 nucleotides are TGTGCCAGCAAGGCGGCCTCCGAAGGCAATGAGCAGTTCTTC. This sequence encodes CASKAASEGNEQFF.

This clonotype has ten or more counts. V gene TRBV29-1 combines with J gene TRBJ2-7; D is ambiguous. CDR1 is SQVTM, CDR2 ANQGSEA, per germline. This CDR3 is built from 13 residues. V gave up 7 bases and J gave up 7 bases, with 20 bases separating them. The CDR3 nucleotides are TGCAGCGCCAATAGTTGGGGAAGCAAGGAGCAGTACTTC. Amino acid sequence: CSANSWGSKEQYF.

This clonotype was observed a handful of times. The genes are TRBV5-1 and TRBJ2-2; D gene ambiguous. Germline V CDR1 and CDR2: SGHRS, YFSETQ. The CDR3 is 15 residues long. With 2 bases removed from V and 4 bases from J, the gap between germline ends came to 12 bases. CDR3 region: CASSFETDSTGELFF. The CDR3 nucleotides read TGCGCCAGCAGCTTCGAGACCGATAGCACCGGGGAGCTGTTTTTT.

This clonotype came up a few times. One end of the junction is discordant with germline, which a read error may explain. This chain joins TRBV6-5 and TRBJ1-1; D uncertain. Germline assignment: CDR1 MNHEY and CDR2 SVGAGI. The CDR3 consists of 15 residues. CDR3 nucleotide sequence: TGTGCCAGCAGTCACTCGGACCTGAGGGTAGGTGAAGCTTTCTTT. Translated, it gives CASSHSDLRVGEAFF.

This clonotype has just a few counts. This chain joins TRBV4-2 and TRBJ2-5, with unresolved D. Trimming removed 3 bases from V and 3 bases from J, with 11 bases in between. This CDR3 is 14 amino acids long. Looked up from germline, CDR1 is LGHNA and CDR2 is YNFKEQ. The CDR3: CASSQVLFEETQYF. For the CDR3, the DNA is TGTGCCAGCAGCCAGGTCCTTTTTGAAGAGACCCAGTACTTC.

CDR3 in DNA: TGTGCCAGCAGTACCCTACAGCGTGTAAGCTCCTACAATGAGCAGTTCTTC. This sequence encodes CASSTLQRVSSYNEQFF. The gene calls are TRBV27 and TRBJ2-1; D ambiguous. The CDR3 extends over 17 amino acids. V lost 5 bases, J lost 0 bases, and 17 bases lay in between. Germline values: CDR1 MNHEY, CDR2 SMNVEV (reference sequence).

This clonotype was recorded a few times. This chain joins TRBV9 and TRBJ2-5; D is unresolved. The CDR3 runs to 15 residues. The germline V gene encodes CDR1 SGDLS and CDR2 YYNGEE. V was trimmed by 3 bases and J by 4 bases, leaving 16 bases between them. CDR3 sequence reads: CASSASDTGSETQYF. The CDR3 coding sequence is TGTGCCAGCAGCGCCAGCGACACGGGCTCAGAGACCCAGTACTTC. The full variable domain, completed using reference TRBV9 and TRBJ2-5, is DSGVTQTPKHLITATGQRVTLRCSPRSGDLSVYWYQQSLDQGLQFLIQYYNGEERAKGNILERFSAQQFPDLHSELNLSSLELGDSALYFCASSASDTGSETQYFGPGTRLLVL.

This clonotype appeared a few times. The chain recombines TRBV4-2 with TRBJ1-5; no reliable D call. Trimming shortened V by 0 bases and J by 4 bases, and 19 bases separated the two germline ends. CDR3 length: 18 residues. CDR1 is LGHNA and CDR2 is YNFKEQ in the germline V gene. The CDR3, as DNA: TGTGCCAGCAGCCAAGAATTTCCCCGGGGTTACTTGAATCAGCCCCAGCATTTT. Translating it yields CASSQEFPRGYLNQPQHF.

The chain couples TRBV12-3 or TRBV12-4 to TRBJ2-1; TRBD2 aligns across 12 bases. This CDR3 region has 14 residues. The ends lost 6 bases at V and 10 bases at J; junction bases unmatched: 7. The CDR3 spells CASRASGGAREQFF. The CDR3 DNA is TGTGCCAGCAGAGCTAGCGGGGGGGCTCGGGAGCAGTTCTTC.